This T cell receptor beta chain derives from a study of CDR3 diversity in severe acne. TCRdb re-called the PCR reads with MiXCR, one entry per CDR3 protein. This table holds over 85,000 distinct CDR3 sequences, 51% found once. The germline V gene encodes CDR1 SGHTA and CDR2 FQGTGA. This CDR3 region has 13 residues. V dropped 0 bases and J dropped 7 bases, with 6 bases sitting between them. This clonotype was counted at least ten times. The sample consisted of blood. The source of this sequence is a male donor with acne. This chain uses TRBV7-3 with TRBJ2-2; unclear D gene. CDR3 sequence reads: CASSLTPDGELFF. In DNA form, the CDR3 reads TGTGCCAGCAGCTTAACCCCGGACGGGGAGCTGTTTTTT.